Each of the 10 T cell receptor beta chains below was sequenced from the same sample in a study of blood T cell repertoires in COVID-19. Assay: immunoSEQ multiplex PCR; the TCRdb copy retains only in-frame clones and omits some. The data hold around 170,000 clones, with around three quarters observed a single time. Sequenced input: peripheral blood. These TCRs come from a man in his 70s with active or convalescent COVID-19.

In regard to this clone: This same CDR3 is encoded by further DNA sequences in the sample. The J gene is TRBJ2-1, the V gene TRBV4-1; perhaps TRBD2 as D (6 bases). V dropped 1 base and J dropped 7 bases, with 11 bases sitting between them. Germline V gene sequence: CDR1 MGHRA, CDR2 YSYEKL. This CDR3 comprises 14 residues. The CDR3 DNA is TGCGCCAGCAGCCAAGTTCCTAGCGTAAATGAGCAGTTCTTC. Translated, it gives CASSQVPSVNEQFF.

The rearrangement links TRBV4-3 to TRBJ2-2; no clear D. CDR1 LGHNA and CDR2 YSLEER come from the germline V gene. The V gene lost 1 base and the J gene lost 6 bases, with 12 bases spanning the gap. The CDR3 sequence is 15 residues long. CDR3 coding DNA: TGCGCCAGCAGCCAAGCGGCGCAGGCCTCCGGGGAGCTGTTTTTT. Amino acids: CASSQAAQASGELFF.

The chain is built from TRBV6-5 and TRBJ2-5, with 9 bases identical to TRBD2. The CDR3 contains 15 residues. Unmatched junction bases numbered 8, after V lost 7 bases and J lost 2 bases. Looked up from germline, CDR1 is MNHEY and CDR2 is SVGAGI. Here the CDR3 reads CASIKGLAHQETQYF. The DNA for the CDR3 is TGTGCCAGCATTAAAGGACTAGCGCATCAAGAGACCCAGTACTTC.

J is TRBJ1-4 and V is TRBV20-1; 7 bases align to TRBD1. The CDR3 is 14 residues long. Germline V gene sequence: CDR1 DFQATT, CDR2 SNEGSKA (reference sequence). The ends lost 3 bases at V and 11 bases at J; junction bases unmatched: 12. This CDR3 reads CSASSEAGGRKLFF. For the CDR3, the DNA is TGCAGTGCTAGTTCTGAGGCAGGGGGTCGGAAACTGTTTTTT.

This clone was seen only a few times. The chain is built from TRBV7-2 and TRBJ2-2; D is unclear. CDR3 length equals 15 residues. Germline CDR1 is SGHTA and CDR2 is FQGNSA. V lost 4 bases, J lost 5 bases, and 14 bases lay in between. The CDR3, as DNA: TGTGCCAGCAGCTCCCGCCAGGCACAGACCGGGGAGCTGTTTTTT. This encodes CASSSRQAQTGELFF. Drawing the rest from reference TRBV7-2 and TRBJ2-2, the complete variable domain is GAGVSQSPSNKVTEKGKDVELRCDPISGHTALYWYRQSLGQGLEFLIYFQGNSAPDKSGLPSDRFSAERTGGSVSTLTIQRTQQEDSAVYLCASSSRQAQTGELFFGEGSRLTVL.

The chain recombines TRBV30 with TRBJ1-6; no reliable D call. From germline, CDR1 is GTSNPN and CDR2 SVGIG (reference sequence). V was trimmed by 1 base and J by 7 bases, leaving 14 bases between them. The CDR3 is made up of 15 amino acids. The CDR3 is CAWSATGNRNSPLHF. The CDR3 DNA reads as TGTGCCTGGAGTGCTACCGGGAACCGGAATTCACCCCTCCACTTT.

This rearrangement joins TRBV30 to TRBJ1-6; D is undetermined. CDR3 length equals 11 residues. Trimming cost V 4 bases and J 8 bases, with 6 bases left between them. CDR1 is GTSNPN and CDR2 is SVGIG in the germline V gene (reference sequence). In nucleotides, the CDR3 is TGTGCCTGGAACGCGGATTCACCCCTCCACTTT. Encoded protein: CAWNADSPLHF. Filled out from reference TRBV30 and TRBJ1-6, the complete variable domain reads SQTIHQWPATLVQPVGSPLSLECTVEGTSNPNLYWYRQAAGRGLQLLFYSVGIGQISSEVPQNLSASRPQDRQFILSSKKLLLSDSGFYLCAWNADSPLHFGNGTRLTVT.

This sequence joins TRBV3-1 (or the pseudogene TRBV3-2) and TRBJ2-1, with 8 bases fitting TRBD2. Germline V CDR1 and CDR2: LGHDT, YNNKEL (reference sequence). With V trimmed by 4 bases and J by 13 bases, 6 bases remained unmatched. The CDR3 has 12 residues. CDR3 in amino acids: CASSPPGTSQFF. In DNA form, the CDR3 reads TGTGCCAGCAGCCCCCCGGGGACTAGTCAGTTCTTC.

As regards this clone: The sample holds other DNA sequences that translate to the same CDR3. The chain carries TRBV19 and TRBJ2-5; TRBD2 matches at 7 bases. Per germline, CDR1 LNHDA and CDR2 SQIVND (reference sequence). This CDR3 is built from 13 residues. Trimming at V came to 4 bases and at J to 5 bases, leaving 4 bases not matched to a gene. CDR3 loop: CASSSGSQETQYF. Written as DNA, the CDR3 is TGTGCCAGTAGTAGCGGGAGTCAGGAGACCCAGTACTTC.

This rearrangement joins TRBV24-1 to TRBJ2-5; D unresolved. V gave up 4 bases and J gave up 2 bases, with 10 bases separating them. The CDR3 length is 14 residues. CDR1 KGHDR and CDR2 SFDVKD come from the germline V gene. CDR3 coding DNA: TGTGCCACCAGTGAGTCAACAGAACAAGAGACCCAGTACTTC. This codes for CATSESTEQETQYF.